This T cell receptor (beta chain) was found in a study of patients and donors after allogeneic stem cell transplantation. J gave up 2 bases and V 4 bases, and 3 bases lay outside the gene matches. The germline gives CDR1 SGHNT, CDR2 YYREEE (reference sequence). This CDR3 region has 14 residues. MiXCR was run by TCRdb on the RT-PCR reads, yielding one entry per CDR3 protein. The data show around 200,000 distinct CDR3 sequences, roughly 38% seen once. The rearrangement joins TRBV5-4 to TRBJ1-5; 7 nucleotides line up with TRBD1. The sample comprised blood, either unsorted or a sorted T cell fraction (not recorded which). The sequence came from a human donor who was either an allogeneic HSCT recipient or a stem cell or donor lymphocyte infusion donor (not recorded which). It is not recorded whose cells these are; they may come from a transplant donor. The CDR3 reads CASSTGQGNQPQHF. The CDR3 nucleotides are TGTGCCAGCAGCACTGGACAGGGCAATCAGCCCCAGCATTTT.